This passage covers 10 T cell receptor beta chains from one sample sequenced in a study of blood T cell repertoires in COVID-19. Using immunoSEQ multiplex PCR, the repertoire was profiled, and TCRdb retains in-frame clones only, with some absent. The table lists about 18,000 clones, around 82% of them singletons. Sequencing was performed on peripheral blood. These receptors were obtained from a man aged 35-49 years with active or convalescent COVID-19.

This CDR3 reads CASSLAGDQPQHF. The CDR3 DNA sequence: TGTGCCAGCAGTTTAGCCGGGGATCAGCCCCAGCATTTT. The chain employs TRBV6-6 and TRBJ1-5; unclear D gene. Germline V gene data show CDR1 as MNHNY and CDR2 as SVGAGI (reference sequence). V lost 4 bases and J lost 5, with 9 bases in between. The CDR3 loop spans 13 amino acids.

This clone was counted a few times. The rearrangement joins TRBV21-1 to TRBJ1-2; the table calls TRBD1, which could not be checked here. TRBV21-1 is tagged as a pseudogene. This CDR3 comprises 18 residues. CDR3 nucleotide sequence: TGTGCCAGCAGCAAAGTACCCGGTATCGGAACAGGGGGCTATGGCTACACCTTC. Amino acids: CASSKVPGIGTGGYGYTF.

This chain uses TRBV30 with TRBJ2-3, with a weak D call TRBD2 (5 bases). CDR3 length equals 15 residues. Germline V gene sequence: CDR1 GTSNPN, CDR2 SVGIG (reference sequence). V lost 0 bases and J 5 bases, leaving 15 bases between the germline ends. The CDR3 spells CAWSVASPKVDTQYF. The CDR3 nucleotides read TGTGCCTGGAGTGTGGCTAGCCCTAAAGTAGATACGCAGTATTTT.

The gene calls are TRBV12-5 and TRBJ1-2, with a weak D call TRBD1 (5 bases). Germline V CDR1 and CDR2: LGHNT, FRNRAP. The CDR3 loop spans 15 amino acids. Trimming shortened V by 1 base and J by 2 bases, and 11 bases separated the two germline ends. CDR3 amino acids: CASGLGRVVNYGYTF. The CDR3 region has the DNA TGTGCTAGTGGTTTGGGCAGGGTAGTCAACTATGGCTACACCTTC.

The chain carries TRBV18 and TRBJ1-5; D unresolved. The CDR3 sequence is 14 residues long. CDR1 and CDR2 from the germline V gene are KGHSH and LQKENI. Trimming took 4 bases from V and 0 from J, leaving 7 bases between them. The CDR3 sequence: CASSQLDSNQPQHF. Written as DNA, the CDR3 is TGTGCCAGCTCACAGTTAGATAGCAATCAGCCCCAGCATTTT.

The V gene is TRBV6-5, the J gene TRBJ2-7, with 10 positions matching TRBD1. The CDR3 extends over 15 amino acids. Trimming cost V 0 bases and J 5 bases; bases outside gene matches: 4. The germline V gene encodes CDR1 MNHEY and CDR2 SVGAGI. CDR3 sequence: CASSYSWDRGNEQYF. CDR3 nucleotide sequence: TGTGCCAGCAGTTACTCGTGGGACAGGGGAAACGAGCAGTACTTC.

The genes are TRBV6-5 and TRBJ1-1; TRBD1 matches 8 bases. The CDR3 has 14 amino acids. With V trimmed by 6 bases and J by 2 bases, 5 bases remained unmatched. Germline CDR1 reads MNHEY; CDR2 reads SVGAGI. The CDR3 nucleotides are TGTGCCAGCAGCCAGACAGGGGTCAACACTGAAGCTTTCTTT. Protein product: CASSQTGVNTEAFF.

This chain connects TRBV4-1 to TRBJ1-6; no clear D. The CDR3 covers 17 residues. The germline V gene has CDR1 MGHRA and CDR2 YSYEKL. V was clipped by 0 bases and J by 7 bases, with 16 bases between them. The DNA of the CDR3 is TGCGCCAGCAGCCAAGATCCCGATGGCCAGTCCAATTCACCCCTCCACTTT. This translates into CASSQDPDGQSNSPLHF.

CDR3 amino acids: CASSFGRDTEAFF. For the CDR3, the DNA is TGTGCCAGCAGTTTTGGCAGGGACACTGAAGCTTTCTTT. The chain combines TRBV12-3 or TRBV12-4 with TRBJ1-1, with D perhaps TRBD1 (5 bases). The CDR3 is 13 amino acids. Trimming cost V 3 bases and J 3 bases, with 8 bases left between them.

The V call is TRBV5-1, the J call TRBJ2-2, with TRBD2 matching 9 bases. Germline V gene sequence: CDR1 SGHRS, CDR2 YFSETQ. The junction had 10 bases not matched to a gene; V was cut back by 4 bases and J by 6 bases. The CDR3 runs to 16 residues. The CDR3 protein is CASSPTAGGEAGELFF. As DNA, the CDR3 is TGCGCCAGCAGCCCAACAGCGGGGGGAGAGGCCGGGGAGCTGTTTTTT.